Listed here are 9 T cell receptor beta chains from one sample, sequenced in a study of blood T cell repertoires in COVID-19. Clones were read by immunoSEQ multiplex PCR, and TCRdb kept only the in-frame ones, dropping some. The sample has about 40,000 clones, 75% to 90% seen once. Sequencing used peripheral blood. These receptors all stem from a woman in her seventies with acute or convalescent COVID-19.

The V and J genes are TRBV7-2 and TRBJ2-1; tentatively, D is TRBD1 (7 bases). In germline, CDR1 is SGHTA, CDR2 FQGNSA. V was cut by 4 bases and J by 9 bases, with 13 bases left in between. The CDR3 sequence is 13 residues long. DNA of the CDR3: TGTGCCAGCAGCTCCCGGAGGGGGCCTGAGCAGTTCTTC. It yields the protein CASSSRRGPEQFF.

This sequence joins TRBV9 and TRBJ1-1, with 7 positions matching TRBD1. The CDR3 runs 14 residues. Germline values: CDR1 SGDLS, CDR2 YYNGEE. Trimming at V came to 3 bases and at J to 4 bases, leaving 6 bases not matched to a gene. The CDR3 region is CASSGQGQSTEAFF. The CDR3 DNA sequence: TGTGCCAGCAGCGGACAGGGTCAATCCACTGAAGCTTTCTTT. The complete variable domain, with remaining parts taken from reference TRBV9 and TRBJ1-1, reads DSGVTQTPKHLITATGQRVTLRCSPRSGDLSVYWYQQSLDQGLQFLIQYYNGEERAKGNILERFSAQQFPDLHSELNLSSLELGDSALYFCASSGQGQSTEAFFGQGTRLTVV.

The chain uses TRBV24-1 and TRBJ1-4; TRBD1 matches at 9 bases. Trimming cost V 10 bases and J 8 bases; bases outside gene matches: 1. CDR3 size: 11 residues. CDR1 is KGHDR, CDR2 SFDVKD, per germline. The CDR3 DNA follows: TGTGCCACAGGGACAGGGGAAAAACTGTTTTTT. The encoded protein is CATGTGEKLFF.

DNA for the CDR3: TGTGCCAGCAGCTACCGGGACAGGGGAACCTATGGCTACACCTTC. It encodes CASSYRDRGTYGYTF. J is TRBJ1-2 and V is TRBV27, with 10 nucleotides matching TRBD1. Trimming at V came to 6 bases and at J to 4 bases, leaving 8 bases not matched to a gene. This CDR3 region has 15 residues. Germline V gene lookup returns CDR1 MNHEY and CDR2 SMNVEV (reference sequence).

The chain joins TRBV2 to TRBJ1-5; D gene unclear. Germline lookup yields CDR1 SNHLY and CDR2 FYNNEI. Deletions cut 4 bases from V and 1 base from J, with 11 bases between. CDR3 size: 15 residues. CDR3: CASSGDKLSNQPQHF. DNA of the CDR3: TGTGCCAGCAGTGGAGACAAACTGAGCAATCAGCCCCAGCATTTT.

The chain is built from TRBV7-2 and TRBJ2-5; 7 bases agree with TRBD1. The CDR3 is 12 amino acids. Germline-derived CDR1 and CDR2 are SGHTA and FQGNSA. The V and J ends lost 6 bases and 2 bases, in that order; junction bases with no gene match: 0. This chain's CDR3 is CASRGQQETQYF. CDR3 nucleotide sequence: TGTGCCAGCAGGGGACAGCAAGAGACCCAGTACTTC.

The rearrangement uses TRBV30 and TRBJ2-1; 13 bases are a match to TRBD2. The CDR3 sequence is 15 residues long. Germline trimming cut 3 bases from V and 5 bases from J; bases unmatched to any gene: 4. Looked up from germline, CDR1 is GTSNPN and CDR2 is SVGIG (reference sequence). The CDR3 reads CAWSLGLAGNNEQFF. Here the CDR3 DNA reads TGTGCCTGGAGCCTGGGACTAGCGGGGAACAATGAGCAGTTCTTC.

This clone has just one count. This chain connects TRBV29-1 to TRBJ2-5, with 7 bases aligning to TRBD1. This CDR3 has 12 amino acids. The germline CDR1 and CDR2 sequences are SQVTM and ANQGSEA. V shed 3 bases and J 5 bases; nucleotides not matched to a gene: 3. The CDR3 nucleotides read TGCAGCGTTGATAAAGGGGGCGAGACCCAGTACTTC. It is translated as CSVDKGGETQYF.

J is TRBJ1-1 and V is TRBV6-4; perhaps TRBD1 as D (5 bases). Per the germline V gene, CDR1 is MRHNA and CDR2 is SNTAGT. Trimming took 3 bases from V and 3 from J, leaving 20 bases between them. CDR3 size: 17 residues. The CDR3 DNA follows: TGTGCCAGCAGTGATAGGGACTCGGGGGGGAGCGACACTGAAGCTTTCTTT. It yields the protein CASSDRDSGGSDTEAFF.